The 20 T cell receptor beta chains reported below all come from one sample, sequenced in a study of T cell changes during pregnancy in multiple sclerosis. Clones were read by immunoSEQ multiplex PCR, and TCRdb kept only the in-frame ones, dropping some. Among about 24,000 clones listed, about nine tenths were seen once. The sample here was CD8+ T cells from peripheral blood mononuclear cells, taken in the third trimester of pregnancy. These receptors were taken from a female donor in good health, enrolled as a control in a pregnancy study.

The chain combines TRBV9 with TRBJ1-4; D gene uncertain. Trimming removed 5 bases from V and 6 bases from J, with 8 bases in between. CDR1 and CDR2 (germline): SGDLS, YYNGEE. This CDR3 contains 12 residues. The CDR3 DNA reads TGTGCCAGCAGTGGAGACCATGAAAAACTGTTTTTT. This gives the protein CASSGDHEKLFF.

The V and J genes are TRBV5-5 and TRBJ2-7, with TRBD1 as a possible D gene (6 bases). V lost 1 base, J lost 5 bases, and 10 bases lay in between. This CDR3 contains 13 residues. Germline CDR1 is SGHKS and CDR2 is YYEKEE (reference sequence). Here the CDR3 reads CASSLNRAHEQYF. The CDR3 DNA reads as TGTGCCAGCAGCTTGAACAGGGCTCACGAGCAGTACTTC.

This clone was counted a few times. The chain has TRBV7-8 and TRBJ1-1; D not certain. V lost 1 base and J lost 0, with 6 bases in between. The germline CDR1 and CDR2 sequences are SGHVS and FQNEAQ. This CDR3 contains 14 residues. The CDR3 loop is CASSLGRVNTEAFF. CDR3 DNA sequence: TGTGCCAGCAGCTTAGGGCGGGTGAACACTGAAGCTTTCTTT.

The J gene is TRBJ2-1, the V gene TRBV7-9; 9 nucleotides agree with TRBD2. With V trimmed by 3 bases and J by 7 bases, 4 bases remained unmatched. In germline, CDR1 is SEHNR, CDR2 FQNEAQ (reference sequence). The CDR3 has 14 residues. The CDR3 nucleotides are TGTGCCAGCAGCTTGACTAGCGGAGGGAATGAGCAGTTCTTC. This gives the protein CASSLTSGGNEQFF.

This chain uses TRBV11-2 with TRBJ1-4, with TRBD1 as a possible D gene (6 bases). Deletions cut 1 base from V and 5 bases from J, with 14 bases between. This CDR3 has 16 residues. CDR1 SGHAT and CDR2 FQNNGV come from the germline V gene. CDR3 sequence: CASSLVEDRQNEKLFF. CDR3 bases: TGTGCCAGCAGCTTAGTCGAGGACAGACAAAATGAAAAACTGTTTTTT.

The V and J genes are TRBV7-9 and TRBJ2-7; D gene ambiguous. Germline V gene sequence: CDR1 SEHNR, CDR2 FQNEAQ (reference sequence). Trimming left V 5 bases short and J 2 bases short, with 13 bases between. The length of the CDR3 is 14 residues. This chain's CDR3 is CASSPSSEAYEQYF. CDR3 nucleotide sequence: TGTGCCAGCAGCCCCTCGTCCGAGGCCTACGAGCAGTACTTC. The complete variable domain, with remaining parts taken from reference TRBV7-9 and TRBJ2-7, reads DTGVSQNPRHKITKRGQNVTFRCDPISEHNRLYWYRQTLGQGPEFLTYFQNEAQLEKSRLLSDRFSAERPKGSFSTLEIQRTEQGDSAMYLCASSPSSEAYEQYFGPGTRLTVT.

V is TRBV27 and J is TRBJ2-4; TRBD2 agrees at 8 bases. V dropped 5 bases and J dropped 2; count of bases not matched to a gene: 2. Per the germline V gene, CDR1 is MNHEY and CDR2 is SMNVEV (reference sequence). The length of the CDR3 is 14 residues. The CDR3 DNA sequence: TGTGCCAGCAGTCCGGGGGGGACCAAAAACATTCAGTACTTC. It specifies CASSPGGTKNIQYF.

This clone occurred a few times. This chain connects TRBV5-8 to TRBJ1-2; 11 bases map to TRBD1. The CDR3 is made up of 17 amino acids. The J segment lost 2 bases and the V segment lost 7 bases, leaving 13 bases of the junction unmatched. Germline-derived CDR1 and CDR2 are SGHTS and YDEGEE. The CDR3 nucleotides are TGTGCCAGCGCAGACCGGGACAGGGGGTCAGCAAACTATGGCTACACCTTC. It codes for CASADRDRGSANYGYTF.

Only a few counts were recorded for this clone. The gene calls are TRBV5-5 and TRBJ2-2; possible D gene TRBD1, 6 bases. This CDR3 region has 15 residues. Germline CDR1 SGHKS, CDR2 YYEKEE (reference sequence). The V and J ends lost 4 bases and 1 base respectively, with 11 bases between them. CDR3 region: CASSGRDKNTGELFF. The CDR3 DNA reads TGTGCCAGCAGCGGCCGGGACAAGAACACCGGGGAGCTGTTTTTT. Full variable domain (outside the CDR3, taken from reference TRBV5-5 and TRBJ2-2): DAGVTQSPTHLIKTRGQQVTLRCSPISGHKSVSWYQQVLGQGPQFIFQYYEKEERGRGNFPDRFSARQFPNYSSELNVNALLLGDSALYLCASSGRDKNTGELFFGEGSRLTVL.

The rearrangement uses TRBV11-3 and TRBJ1-1, with D hard to call. The CDR3 runs 10 residues. Germline CDR1 reads SGHNT; CDR2 reads YENEEA. Trimming removed 4 bases at V and 8 bases at J, with 5 bases between. CDR3 sequence reads: CASSSGEAFF. The CDR3 DNA sequence: TGTGCCAGCAGCTCGGGGGAAGCTTTCTTT.

This chain links TRBV10-3 with TRBJ1-5; the match to TRBD1 covers 7 bases. CDR1 and CDR2 from the germline V gene are ENHRY and SYGVKD. The CDR3 has 15 amino acids. With V trimmed by 4 bases and J by 7 bases, 10 bases remained unmatched. The CDR3 sequence: CAISGDDRVSQPQHF. CDR3 DNA sequence: TGTGCCATCAGTGGGGACGACAGGGTGAGCCAGCCCCAGCATTTT.

The chain joins TRBV27 to TRBJ1-1; D not certain. The CDR3 loop spans 15 amino acids. Germline V gene lookup returns CDR1 MNHEY and CDR2 SMNVEV (reference sequence). V was clipped by 6 bases and J by 0 bases, with 14 bases between them. The DNA for the CDR3 is TGTGCCAGCAGCTACCGTTTCCCGTTGAACACTGAAGCTTTCTTT. As protein: CASSYRFPLNTEAFF.

Note on this clone: The junction departs from the called germline gene at one end, perhaps through a read error. The V call is TRBV10-3, the J call TRBJ1-2; unclear D gene. The CDR3 is made up of 12 amino acids. Per the germline V gene, CDR1 is ENHRY and CDR2 is SYGVKD. The CDR3 is CAISEGQASHKF. In DNA form, the CDR3 reads TGTGCCATCAGTGAGGGGCAGGCTTCTCATAAGTTC.

The chain has TRBV6-1 and TRBJ2-3; 8 bases fit TRBD1. The CDR3 spans 15 residues. Per germline, CDR1 MNHNS and CDR2 SASEGT. V lost 4 bases and J lost 1; bases outside the gene matches: 4. CDR3 sequence reads: CASSVETGGTDTQYF. The CDR3 nucleotides are TGTGCCAGCAGTGTAGAGACAGGGGGCACAGATACGCAGTATTTT.

The chain links TRBV6-1 to TRBJ2-1; 10 bases match TRBD2. Germline trimming cut 8 bases from V and 8 bases from J; bases unmatched to any gene: 12. The germline V gene has CDR1 MNHNS and CDR2 SASEGT. CDR3 length: 15 residues. The CDR3 sequence is CASQPDLAGVDEQFF. The CDR3 DNA sequence: TGTGCCAGCCAACCGGACCTAGCGGGAGTGGATGAGCAGTTCTTC.

The chain joins TRBV15 to TRBJ1-1, with D uncertain. Germline V lookup: CDR1 LNHNV, CDR2 YYDKDF (reference sequence). This CDR3 region has 15 residues. Trimming took 4 bases from V and 0 from J, leaving 12 bases between them. The DNA of the CDR3 is TGTGCCACCAGCACCTTCTCACAGATGAACACTGAAGCTTTCTTT. This sequence encodes CATSTFSQMNTEAFF.

The rearrangement uses TRBV27 and TRBJ1-1; D is perhaps TRBD1 (6 bases). Trimming left V 6 bases short and J 1 base short, with 12 bases between. This CDR3 contains 14 residues. In germline, CDR1 is MNHEY, CDR2 SMNVEV (reference sequence). The CDR3 sequence: CASRPGQGNTEAFF. The CDR3 nucleotides are TGTGCCAGCAGACCGGGACAAGGGAACACTGAAGCTTTCTTT.

The chain links TRBV28 to TRBJ2-7; perhaps TRBD2 as D (6 bases). The CDR3 contains 16 residues. Germline lookup yields CDR1 MDHEN and CDR2 SYDVKM. V gave up 1 base and J gave up 1 base, with 14 bases separating them. CDR3 in DNA: TGTGCCAGCAGTTTATCTGGGGAGGCGGGATCCTACGAGCAGTACTTC. Its protein is CASSLSGEAGSYEQYF.

The V and J genes are TRBV4-1 and TRBJ1-3, with D uncertain. Germline loops: CDR1 MGHRA, CDR2 YSYEKL. Trimming stripped 0 bases from V and 0 bases from J, with 6 bases between. The CDR3 covers 15 residues. The CDR3 DNA sequence: TGCGCCAGCAGCCAAGATCGGGGCTCTGGAAACACCATATATTTT. Protein sequence: CASSQDRGSGNTIYF.

The chain couples TRBV5-5 to TRBJ2-4; TRBD1 agrees at 11 bases. The CDR3 consists of 13 residues. Germline-derived CDR1 and CDR2 are SGHKS and YYEKEE (reference sequence). V lost 4 bases, J lost 14 bases, and 8 bases stayed unmatched. CDR3 sequence (DNA): TGTGCCAGCAGCCCCCCGGACAGGGGGCGCGAGTACTTC. This codes for CASSPPDRGREYF.